The source of this T cell receptor (beta chain) is a study of blood T cell repertoires in COVID-19 (TCRdb year 2020). At the level of the whole study: The collaborator samples originated in the United States, Italy and Spain and spanned the acute and convalescent phases of COVID-19. Where available, HLA class I and class II types were taken from metadata supplied by the sample provider and were not determined by assay-based typing. The repertoires were made available in a free public database intended to serve as a resource for research on the immune response to SARS-CoV-2. The prospective study material was composed of cDNA or gDNA derived from T cells, B-cell-depleted T cells, or PBMCs. A de-identified subject ID, COVID-19 status, age in years and sex were almost always included in the sample metadata. Samples were obtained from the ongoing ImmuneRACE study (first 160 participants) and from over 1,000 subjects provided by 6 global collaborators. Deeply sampled blood TCRbeta repertoires from subjects exposed to, actively infected with, or recovered from COVID-19 were included in the dataset.

What the research found in general, with its limitations: How much clinical and demographic metadata was included differed by source and by participant, and the metadata was provided uncurated.

TCRbeta CDR3 regions were amplified from genomic DNA by means of the immunoSEQ Assay, a bias-controlled multiplex PCR. The original methods were these. Nucleated cell counts per sample were estimated from amplification of reference gene primers within the assay. To quantify the absolute abundance of each unique TCRbeta CDR3 rearrangement, sequence reads were collapsed and filtered. Productive Simpson clonality was computed per sample as the square root of Simpson's diversity index over productive rearrangements. TCRdb obtained this table from immuneACCESS and retained in-frame rearrangements with V and J assigned. These tables miss some clones; where compared with another copy, unresolved V genes account for less than half of the shortfall, and the remainder is unexplained. V and J calls and clone size follow that table, whereas D and trimming were derived from the DNA. The sample table holds 200,000 to 250,000 clones, of which more than 65% were seen once. Around 3.5% of the sample is taken by the ten largest.

In the case of this clone: Its antigen remains undetermined. Per-base quality was not reported, and no clone a single base away is much larger than it.

Collaborating institutions collected whole blood in K2EDTA tubes following their own protocols. For TCRbeta analysis, collaborators shipped samples as frozen whole blood, isolated PBMCs, or DNA extracted from either of those sample types. Reading the germline V gene gives CDR1 ENHRY and CDR2 SYGVKD. The CDR3 goes from the cysteine to the phenylalanine over 14 residues. Only the CDR3 portion is preserved as DNA: 42 bases, with reading frame beginning at the first base. The V end gives up 8 bases and the J end 8 bases, leaving 12 bases in the junction not matched to a gene. Sequencing input: peripheral blood. The receptor chain draws on TRBV10-3 and TRBJ1-2, and 9 junction bases match TRBD1. This TCR was sampled from a woman aged 80 or over with acute or convalescent COVID-19. The bases are TGTGCCATCTTAGCGGTTGGACAGGGGATCGGCTACACCTTC. It is translated as CAILAVGQGIGYTF.